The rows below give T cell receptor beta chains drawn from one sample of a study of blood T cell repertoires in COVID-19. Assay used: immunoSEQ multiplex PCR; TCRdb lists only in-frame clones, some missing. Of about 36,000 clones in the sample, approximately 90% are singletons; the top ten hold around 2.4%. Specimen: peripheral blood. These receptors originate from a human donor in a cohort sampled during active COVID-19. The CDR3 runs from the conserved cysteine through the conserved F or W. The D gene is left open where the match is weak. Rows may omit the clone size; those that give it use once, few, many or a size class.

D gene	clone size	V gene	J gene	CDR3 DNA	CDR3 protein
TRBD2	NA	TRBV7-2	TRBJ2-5	TGTGCCAGCAGCTTTGGGCTAGCGGGGGTCCACCAAGAGACCCAGTACTTC	CASSFGLAGVHQETQYF
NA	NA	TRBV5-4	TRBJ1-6	TGTGCCAGCAGCTCTGGGGCCGGACCCCTCCACTTT	CASSSGAGPLHF
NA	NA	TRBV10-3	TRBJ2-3	TGTGCCATCAGTGCCGGGACTCGCACAGATACGCAGTATTTT	CAISAGTRTDTQYF
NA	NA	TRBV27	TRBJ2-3	TGTGCCAGCAGTTTAGGGCACCCGAGTACAGATACGCAGTATTTT	CASSLGHPSTDTQYF
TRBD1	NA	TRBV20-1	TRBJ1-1	TGCAGTGCTAGTCGCTCCAGGGGGCTAGGGACTGAAGCTTTCTTT	CSASRSRGLGTEAFF
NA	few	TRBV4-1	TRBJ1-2	TGCGCCAGCAGCCAAGAGGACCTCGGAGGGTATGGCTACACCTTC	CASSQEDLGGYGYTF
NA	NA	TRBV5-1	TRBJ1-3	TGCGCCAGCAGCCCCAAGGGCGGGCCGACAGGAAACACCATATATTTT	CASSPKGGPTGNTIYF
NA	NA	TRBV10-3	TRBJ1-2	TGTGCCATCAGTGAGTCAGCACAGAGCTATGGCTACACCTTC	CAISESAQSYGYTF
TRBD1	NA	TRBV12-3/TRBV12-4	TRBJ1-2	TGTGCCAGCAACCTCTCAGGGGGAAGGGGCTACACCTTC	CASNLSGGRGYTF
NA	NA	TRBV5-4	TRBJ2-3	TGTGCCAGCAGCCGCCCCTTGACTAGGGACCCCAGCACAGATACGCAGTATTTT	CASSRPLTRDPSTDTQYF
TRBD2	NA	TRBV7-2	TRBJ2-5	TGTGCCAGCAGCCATAGCGGGGCCCTAGGGACCCAGTACTTC	CASSHSGALGTQYF
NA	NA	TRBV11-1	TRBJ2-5	TGTGCCAGCAGCTCCCGTTCGGAGACCCAGTACTTC	CASSSRSETQYF
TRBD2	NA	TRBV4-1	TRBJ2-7	TGCGCCAGCAGCCACCAACTAGCGGGGGGGGCCTACGAGCAGTACTTC	CASSHQLAGGAYEQYF
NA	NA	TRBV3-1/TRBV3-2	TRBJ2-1	TGTGCCAGCAGCCCGTTTGGGGCAGGGAATGAGCAGTTCTTC	CASSPFGAGNEQFF
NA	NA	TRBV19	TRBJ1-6	TGTGCCAGTAGTATAGCACAGGGCCAGCGTAATTCACCCCTCCACTTT	CASSIAQGQRNSPLHF
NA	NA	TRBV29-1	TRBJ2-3	TGCAGCACGCTCGGAGAGGGGGGGGGCACAGATACGCAGTATTTT	CSTLGEGGGTDTQYF
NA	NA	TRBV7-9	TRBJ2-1	TGTGCCAGCCAAGCTACCCCCGGGTCCGGTGCTGAGCAGTTCTTC	CASQATPGSGAEQFF
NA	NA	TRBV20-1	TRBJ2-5	TGCAGCCTAGCGTTGAAAGAGACCCAGTACTTC	CSLALKETQYF
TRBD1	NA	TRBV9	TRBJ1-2	TGTGCCAGCAGCCCCCGGACAGGGGGCGAATTTGGCTACACCTTC	CASSPRTGGEFGYTF
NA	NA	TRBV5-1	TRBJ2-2	TGCGCCAGCAGCTTGGGACTAGGTGTTACCGGGGAGCTGTTTTTT	CASSLGLGVTGELFF
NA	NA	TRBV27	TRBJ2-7	TGTGCCAGCAGTTTAGGGGGCTACCGCTACGAGCAGTACTTC	CASSLGGYRYEQYF
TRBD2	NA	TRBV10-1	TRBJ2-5	TGCGCCAGCAGTGATGGGCGGGGGGGCCTAGAGACCCAGTACTTC	CASSDGRGGLETQYF
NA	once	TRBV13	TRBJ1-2	TGTGCCAGCAGCTTAGGCCCGGCGGCGACAGTAAACTATGGCTACACCTTC	CASSLGPAATVNYGYTF
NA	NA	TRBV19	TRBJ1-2	TGTGCCAGTAGTTCGGGGACTGCTAACTCCTATGGCTACACCTTC	CASSSGTANSYGYTF
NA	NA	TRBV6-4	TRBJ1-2	TGTGCCAGCATCCCGGGTTTGACTGGAGGCTACACCTTC	CASIPGLTGGYTF
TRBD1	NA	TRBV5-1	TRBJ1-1	TGCGCCAGCAGCTTGGAAGGGGGCAACACTGAAGCTTTCTTT	CASSLEGGNTEAFF
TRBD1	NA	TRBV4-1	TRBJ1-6	TGCGCCAGCAGCCAGGCTACCGGGACAGGGGATTCACCCCTCCACTTT	CASSQATGTGDSPLHF
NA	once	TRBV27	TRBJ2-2	TGTGCCAGCAGCTGGACAGACCATAACACCGGGGAGCTGTTTTTT	CASSWTDHNTGELFF
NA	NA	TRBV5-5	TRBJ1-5	TGTGCCAGCAGCTTGGCAGGGTTGGATCAGCCCCAGCATTTT	CASSLAGLDQPQHF
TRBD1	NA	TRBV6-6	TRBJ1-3	TGTGCCAGCAGGGGGACAGAAGGAAACACCATATATTTT	CASRGTEGNTIYF
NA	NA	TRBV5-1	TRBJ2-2	TGCGCCAGCAGCTTGGGTACTAGCACCGGGGAGCTGTTTTTT	CASSLGTSTGELFF
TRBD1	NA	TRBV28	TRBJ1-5	TGTGCCAGCAGATCCGGACAGGGCCGGAATCAGCCCCAGCATTTT	CASRSGQGRNQPQHF
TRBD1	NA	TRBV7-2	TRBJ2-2	TGTGCCAGCAGCGGGGGACAGGGAGTATCCGGGGAGCTGTTTTTT	CASSGGQGVSGELFF
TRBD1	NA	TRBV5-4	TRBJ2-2	TGTGCCAGCAGATCTACAGGGGGCGGTACCGGGGAGCTGTTTTTT	CASRSTGGGTGELFF
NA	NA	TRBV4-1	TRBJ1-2	TGCGCCAGCAGCCGAGGGAGGGTCTACACCTTC	CASSRGRVYTF
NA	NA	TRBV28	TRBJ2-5	TGTGCCAGCAGTTTCGCCAGGCTCCAAGAGACCCAGTACTTC	CASSFARLQETQYF
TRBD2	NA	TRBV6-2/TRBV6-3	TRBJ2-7	TGTGCCAGCAGTTACACATCGACCGGGGGGATCGAGCAGTACTTC	CASSYTSTGGIEQYF
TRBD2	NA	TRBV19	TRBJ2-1	TGTGCCACCAATCTTGGCGGGACTAGCGGCTACAATGAGCAGTTCTTC	CATNLGGTSGYNEQFF
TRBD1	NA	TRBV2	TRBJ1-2	TGTGCCAGCAGGATACAGGGGGCTGGCTACACCTTC	CASRIQGAGYTF
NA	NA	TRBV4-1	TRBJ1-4	TGCGCCAGCAGCGACCGTACGGGGTTTAGTGAAAAACTGTTTTTT	CASSDRTGFSEKLFF
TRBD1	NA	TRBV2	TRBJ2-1	TGTGCCAGCAGTTCCCGGGACAGCTACAATGAGCAGTTCTTC	CASSSRDSYNEQFF
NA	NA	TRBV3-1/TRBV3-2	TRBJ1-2	TGTGCCAGCAGCCAAGACGGGATCTATGGCTACACCTTC	CASSQDGIYGYTF
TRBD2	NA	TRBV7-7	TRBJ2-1	TGTGCTAGCAGCTTATTGTCTAGCGGGGCGGGGGAGCAGTTCTTC	CASSLLSSGAGEQFF
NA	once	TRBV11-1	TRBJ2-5	TGTGCCAGCAGCTTAGGTGGGGGGTACCAAGAGACCCAGTACTTC	CASSLGGGYQETQYF
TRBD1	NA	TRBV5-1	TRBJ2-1	TGCGCCAGCAACCTAAACTGGGCAGGGGACAGCAATGAGCAGTTCTTC	CASNLNWAGDSNEQFF
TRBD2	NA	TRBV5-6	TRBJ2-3	TGTGCCAGCAGCTCCTTCTCGGGGACTAGCGGGGCGGTCGCAGATACGCAGTATTTT	CASSSFSGTSGAVADTQYF
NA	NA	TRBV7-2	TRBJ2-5	TGTGCCAGCTCCCGGTCGCGGGGGCCCCAAGAGACCCAGTACTTC	CASSRSRGPQETQYF
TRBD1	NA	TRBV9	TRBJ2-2	TGTGCCAGCAGCGCCAAACCCGGGACAGGGAGGACCGGGGAGCTGTTTTTT	CASSAKPGTGRTGELFF
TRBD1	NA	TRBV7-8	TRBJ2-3	TGTGCCAGCAGCTTAGGCCAGGGGGCCTTCACAGATACGCAGTATTTT	CASSLGQGAFTDTQYF
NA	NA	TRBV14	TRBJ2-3	TGTGCCAGCAGCCAAGATCGACAGAAGCAGTATTTT	CASSQDRQKQYF
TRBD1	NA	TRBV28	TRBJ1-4	TGTGCCAGCAGGACTCCAGGGGGCGACTATGAAAAACTGTTTTTT	CASRTPGGDYEKLFF
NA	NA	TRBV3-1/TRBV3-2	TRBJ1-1	TGTGCCAGCAGCCAAGATCGGCCGGGTTACACTGAAGCTTTCTTT	CASSQDRPGYTEAFF
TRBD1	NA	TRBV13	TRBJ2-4	TGTGCCAGCAGCTTAGTAGACAGGGGAGCCAAAAACATTCAGTACTTC	CASSLVDRGAKNIQYF
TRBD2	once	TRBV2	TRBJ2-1	TGTGCCAGCAGGGTCTCGCGGGGGGGCCTTAATGAGCAGTTCTTC	CASRVSRGGLNEQFF
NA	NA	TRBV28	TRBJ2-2	TGTGCCAGCAGTTTCTGGGGGGAAAACACCGGGGAGCTGTTTTTT	CASSFWGENTGELFF